Each of the 12 T cell receptor beta chains below was sequenced from the same sample in a study of identical twins. TCRdb processed the 5' RACE reads anew with MiXCR; each CDR3 protein has one entry. The sample has roughly 490,000 distinct CDR3 sequences; 13% to 15% are singletons. A further study also used this sample, focusing on yellow fever vaccine responses in identical twins.

Sequencing was performed on CD4+ T cells sorted from blood. These TCRs come from a woman between 18 and 29 years old in good health.

This clonotype was picked up many times. CDR3 DNA: TGTGCCAGCAGTCTGCCGGGACTGAGAAACACCGGGGAGCTGTTTTTT. Its translation is CASSLPGLRNTGELFF. The V call is TRBV12-3 or TRBV12-4, the J call TRBJ2-2; possible D gene TRBD2, 6 bases. Between the trimmed V and J ends, which lost 5 bases and 2 bases, there was a span of 15 bases. The CDR3 is made up of 16 amino acids.

This clonotype came up a few times. The CDR3 here is CASSSLTDTDTQYF. CDR3 DNA sequence: TGTGCCAGCAGTTCTCTGACAGACACAGATACGCAGTATTTT. The genes are TRBV6-5 and TRBJ2-3, with D tentatively TRBD1 (5 bases). Trimming pared 4 bases from V and 2 bases from J, leaving 10 bases between. This CDR3 spans 14 amino acids. Germline V gene sequence: CDR1 MNHEY, CDR2 SVGAGI.

This clonotype was counted many times. The gene calls are TRBV27 and TRBJ2-3, with 10 positions matching TRBD1. Germline V CDR1 and CDR2: MNHEY, SMNVEV (reference sequence). The CDR3 is made up of 17 amino acids. V trimming: 3 bases; J trimming: 4 bases; junction bases outside the gene matches: 10. CDR3 coding DNA: TGTGCCAGCAGTTTGGTCCCACCGGGACAGGGGCCAGATACGCAGTATTTT. Amino acids: CASSLVPPGQGPDTQYF.

This clonotype was recorded a few times. The J gene is TRBJ2-7, the V gene TRBV10-1; TRBD2 agrees at 7 bases. Germline V gives CDR1 WNHNN, CDR2 SYGVQD (reference sequence). The CDR3 is made up of 15 amino acids. V lost 2 bases, J lost 1 base, and 5 bases stayed unmatched. The CDR3 bases are TGCGCCAGCAGTGAGCCGGGAGGAAAGTCCTACGAGCAGTACTTC. Translation: CASSEPGGKSYEQYF.

This clonotype was observed at least ten times. The rearrangement joins TRBV12-3 or TRBV12-4 to TRBJ2-7; D is unclear. Deletions cut 5 bases from V and 4 bases from J, with 12 bases between. The CDR3 runs to 13 residues. The DNA of the CDR3 is TGTGCCAGCAGTCCCTCCCCGGTATACGAGCAGTACTTC. Translating gives CASSPSPVYEQYF.

This clonotype has more than one count but fewer than ten. This sequence joins TRBV6-1 and TRBJ2-1; possibly TRBD2 for D (6 bases). Germline V gene data show CDR1 as MNHNS and CDR2 as SASEGT. Trimming cost V 10 bases and J 0 bases, with 16 bases left between them. The CDR3 length is 15 residues. The CDR3 loop is CATGRGGGSYNEQFF. As DNA, the CDR3 is TGTGCCACGGGGCGGGGTGGGGGCTCCTACAATGAGCAGTTCTTC.

In this sample, this clonotype turned up many times. The chain carries TRBV7-2 and TRBJ1-5, with D unresolved. From germline, CDR1 is SGHTA and CDR2 FQGNSA. The CDR3 has 12 amino acids. Trimming removed 6 bases at V and 0 bases at J, with 3 bases between. The CDR3 region is CASRSSNQPQHF. CDR3 bases: TGTGCCAGCAGGAGTAGCAATCAGCCCCAGCATTTT.

This chain links TRBV4-1 with TRBJ2-1, with TRBD2 matching 10 bases. Trimming at V came to 2 bases and at J to 4 bases, leaving 8 bases not matched to a gene. Germline V lookup: CDR1 MGHRA, CDR2 YSYEKL. The CDR3 loop spans 17 amino acids. The CDR3 bases are TGCGCCAGCAGCCAACTTTGGACTAGCGGAAATTACAATGAGCAGTTCTTC. Amino acid sequence: CASSQLWTSGNYNEQFF.

The chain has TRBV5-1 and TRBJ2-2; no reliable D call. The germline CDR1 and CDR2 sequences are SGHRS and YFSETQ. The germline V and J ends were trimmed by 4 bases and 6 bases, with 10 bases remaining between them. This CDR3 is 13 amino acids long. The CDR3 sequence: CASSPSFAGELFF. CDR3 DNA: TGCGCCAGCAGCCCCTCGTTCGCCGGGGAGCTGTTTTTT.

The J gene is TRBJ2-3, the V gene TRBV29-1; 8 nucleotides match TRBD2. The V and J ends lost 5 bases and 4 bases, in that order; junction bases with no gene match: 5. The CDR3 loop spans 13 amino acids. CDR1 is SQVTM and CDR2 is ANQGSEA in the germline V gene. The CDR3 is CSVPGLASDTQYF. The DNA of the CDR3 is TGCAGCGTTCCCGGACTAGCATCAGATACGCAGTATTTT.

The chain has TRBV5-1 and TRBJ2-2; 9 positions agree with TRBD1. There are 16 residues in the CDR3. The junction had 8 bases not matched to a gene; V was cut back by 5 bases and J by 3 bases. Germline loops: CDR1 SGHRS, CDR2 YFSETQ. CDR3 residues: CASSSSGTGYTGELFF. For the CDR3, the DNA is TGCGCCAGCAGTTCCTCCGGGACAGGGTACACCGGGGAGCTGTTTTTT.

This clonotype was seen many times. The J gene is TRBJ2-7, the V gene TRBV29-1; D not resolved. Per the germline V gene, CDR1 is SQVTM and CDR2 is ANQGSEA. V gave up 7 bases and J gave up 3 bases, with 16 bases separating them. The CDR3 extends over 13 amino acids. CDR3 DNA: TGCAGCGCCAAACCGAGGACGGGCTACGAGCAGTACTTC. Its translation: CSAKPRTGYEQYF.